Presented here are 4 T cell receptor beta chains from one specimen sequenced in a study of T cells in Graves' hyperthyroidism and ophthalmopathy. RNA transcripts provided the source from which TCR beta CDR3 regions were amplified. The TCR CDR3 was amplified in a first-round RT-PCR using the HTBI primer set. TCRdb re-analysed the multiplex PCR reads in MiXCR, keeping a single row per CDR3 protein. This sample carries 450,000 to 550,000 distinct CDR3 sequences, around 24% of them seen once, and the ten largest clones take approximately 10%. The sample comprised blood. The receptor source for this set is a woman aged 30 to 39 with Graves' ophthalmopathy.

This clonotype was seen only a few times. This chain connects TRBV11-3 to TRBJ2-7; 13 bases are a match to TRBD2. The germline V gene encodes CDR1 SGHNT and CDR2 YENEEA. This CDR3 has 19 amino acids. Trimming removed 4 bases from V and 3 bases from J; junction bases left unmatched: 15. This CDR3 reads CASSSRTSGSLLPIYEQYF. In nucleotides, the CDR3 is TGTGCCAGCAGCTCTAGGACTAGCGGGAGTCTCCTCCCCATCTACGAGCAGTACTTC.

This clonotype has ten or more counts. This chain joins TRBV20-1 and TRBJ2-7, with 10 bases that match TRBD1. The CDR3 spans 16 residues. Germline V gives CDR1 DFQATT, CDR2 SNEGSKA (reference sequence). The V segment lost 3 bases and the J segment 5 bases; nucleotides outside the gene matches: 13. DNA of the CDR3: TGCAGTGCTAGGTTTCCCCTGGGGACAGGGGCCCACGAGCAGTACTTC. It translates to CSARFPLGTGAHEQYF.

The chain couples TRBV28 to TRBJ2-7; no clear D. Germline CDR1 is MDHEN and CDR2 is SYDVKM. V was pared by 8 bases and J by 0 bases, with 17 bases between. The length of the CDR3 is 15 residues. The CDR3 region has the DNA TGTGCCAGCCACGGCTGGGCAGGTAACTCCTACGAGCAGTACTTC. Translated, it gives CASHGWAGNSYEQYF.

This clonotype has at least ten counts. This rearrangement joins TRBV6-1 to TRBJ1-5, with TRBD1 identical over 10 bases. The CDR3 is 14 residues long. Germline V gives CDR1 MNHNS, CDR2 SASEGT. J gave up 6 bases and V 7 bases, and 6 bases lay outside the gene matches. For the CDR3, the DNA is TGTGCCAGCACCCCGGGACAGGGGATTCAGCCCCAGCATTTT. This sequence encodes CASTPGQGIQPQHF.